These 19 T cell receptor beta chains share one sample of origin, sequenced in a study of T cell repertoires in cytomegalovirus infection. TCRdb re-derived calls from the reads in MiXCR, one entry per CDR3 protein. Of roughly 630,000 distinct CDR3 sequences listed, approximately 24% were seen once; the top ten hold 7.5% to 9%. The material sequenced was CD8+ T cells from PBMCs. These receptors were taken from a human donor in good health (CMV status not recorded). Some clones in this sample may be carry-over from other donors' samples.

A few counts support this clonotype. The J gene is TRBJ2-5, the V gene TRBV29-1; D is unresolved. Trimming took 2 bases from V and 5 from J, leaving 15 bases between them. This CDR3 has 14 amino acids. The germline CDR1 and CDR2 sequences are SQVTM and ANQGSEA. CDR3 sequence reads: CSVELALTYETQYF. The CDR3 DNA follows: TGCAGCGTTGAATTGGCCCTCACGTATGAGACCCAGTACTTC. Drawing the rest from reference TRBV29-1 and TRBJ2-5, the complete variable domain is SAVISQKPSRDICQRGTSLTIQCQVDSQVTMMFWYRQQPGQSLTLIATANQGSEATYESGFVIDKFPISRPNLTFSTLTVSNMSPEDSSIYLCSVELALTYETQYFGPGTRLLVL.

The J gene is TRBJ2-5, the V gene TRBV29-1; 10 bases match TRBD1. Trimming removed 3 bases from V and 3 bases from J; junction bases left unmatched: 7. CDR1 SQVTM and CDR2 ANQGSEA come from the germline V gene. This CDR3 contains 15 residues. DNA for the CDR3: TGCAGCGTTGAGCGGGACAGGGGACGGAAAGAGACCCAGTACTTC. The encoded protein is CSVERDRGRKETQYF.

In this sample, this clonotype turned up many times. The chain employs TRBV7-9 and TRBJ1-1; D gene uncertain. The CDR3 covers 12 residues. V lost 2 bases, J lost 3 bases, and 4 bases lay in between. Germline CDR1 SEHNR, CDR2 FQNEAQ (reference sequence). The CDR3 region is CASSLPDTEAFF. The CDR3 nucleotides read TGTGCCAGCAGCTTACCTGACACTGAAGCTTTCTTT.

The V call is TRBV4-1, the J call TRBJ2-2; D is possibly TRBD1 (6 bases). The CDR3 loop spans 16 amino acids. Germline V gives CDR1 MGHRA, CDR2 YSYEKL. V was shortened by 0 bases and J by 2 bases, with 10 bases between the two germline ends. The DNA of the CDR3 is TGCGCCAGCAGCCAAGAGGGACACCCCAACACCGGGGAGCTGTTTTTT. Amino acids: CASSQEGHPNTGELFF.

The V gene is TRBV6-6, the J gene TRBJ2-3; 12 nucleotides agree with TRBD2. Germline V CDR1 and CDR2: MNHNY, SVGAGI (reference sequence). V shed 2 bases, J shed 0 bases, and the junction held 9 bases outside the gene matches. This CDR3 comprises 19 residues. For the CDR3, the DNA is TGTGCCAGCAGTTACCCCGCTAGCGGGGGGGCTACTAGCACAGATACGCAGTATTTT. Its translation is CASSYPASGGATSTDTQYF.

The J gene is TRBJ2-5, the V gene TRBV27; D call uncertain. Germline V gene lookup returns CDR1 MNHEY and CDR2 SMNVEV (reference sequence). The CDR3 is 14 residues long. With 5 bases removed from V and 4 bases from J, the gap between germline ends came to 14 bases. Here the CDR3 reads CASSPPGSGETQYF. The CDR3 DNA reads as TGTGCCAGCAGTCCTCCAGGCTCGGGAGAGACCCAGTACTTC.

This clonotype has only a few counts. This chain joins TRBV28 and TRBJ1-1, with TRBD1 matching over 7 bases. There are 16 residues in the CDR3. V was clipped by 6 bases and J by 2 bases; unmatched bases: 12. Germline lookup yields CDR1 MDHEN and CDR2 SYDVKM. CDR3 nucleotide sequence: TGTGCCAGCAGGGACCCCGGGACAGCATATAACACTGAAGCTTTCTTT. The encoded protein is CASRDPGTAYNTEAFF.

A few counts support this clonotype. This chain joins TRBV7-2 and TRBJ2-2; unclear D gene. The CDR3 extends over 17 amino acids. Between the trimmed V and J ends, which lost 3 bases and 0 bases, there was a span of 14 bases. The germline V gene has CDR1 SGHTA and CDR2 FQGNSA. CDR3 amino acids: CASSFPPRDPNTGELFF. The CDR3 DNA is TGTGCCAGCAGCTTTCCCCCGCGCGATCCGAACACCGGGGAGCTGTTTTTT.

This clonotype was seen more than once but under ten times. This CDR3 reads CASSFPGLEETQYF. As DNA, the CDR3 is TGTGCCAGCAGCTTCCCAGGGCTAGAAGAGACCCAGTACTTC. J is TRBJ2-5 and V is TRBV11-2; TRBD1 might be the D (5 bases). The CDR3 is 14 residues long. Germline assignment: CDR1 SGHAT and CDR2 FQNNGV. Trimming removed 3 bases from V and 3 bases from J, with 11 bases in between.

This clonotype was counted many times. The chain uses TRBV11-3 and TRBJ2-1; TRBD1 or TRBD2 may be the D gene (5 bases each). V was trimmed by 5 bases and J by 8 bases, leaving 19 bases between them. The CDR3 has 15 amino acids. The germline V gene has CDR1 SGHNT and CDR2 YENEEA. Here the CDR3 DNA reads TGTGCCAGCAGCCAAGGGACCACTAAGGGCGATGAGCAGTTCTTC. Translating it yields CASSQGTTKGDEQFF.

This clonotype appeared a few times. The chain couples TRBV27 to TRBJ1-5; weak D call: TRBD1 (5 bases). The germline V gene encodes CDR1 MNHEY and CDR2 SMNVEV (reference sequence). The V gene lost 3 bases and the J gene lost 6 bases, with 15 bases spanning the gap. The CDR3 runs to 15 residues. CDR3 sequence reads: CASSLAGPFGQPQHF. The CDR3 nucleotides are TGTGCCAGCAGTTTGGCAGGGCCCTTCGGTCAGCCCCAGCATTTT.

This clonotype showed up many times. V is TRBV12-3 or TRBV12-4 and J is TRBJ2-7; D is ambiguous. This CDR3 region has 12 residues. The germline V and J ends were trimmed by 6 bases and 0 bases, with 6 bases remaining between them. The CDR3 reads CASSLLSYEQYF. The CDR3 DNA reads TGTGCCAGCAGCCTCCTCTCCTACGAGCAGTACTTC.

The gene calls are TRBV7-6 and TRBJ2-1, with 7 bases that match TRBD1. This CDR3 has 15 amino acids. The ends lost 5 bases at V and 7 bases at J; junction bases unmatched: 11. Per germline, CDR1 SGHVS and CDR2 FNYEAQ. CDR3 sequence (DNA): TGTGCCAGCAGCACCCAGACAGGGCGTACGAATGAGCAGTTCTTC. Translated: CASSTQTGRTNEQFF.

This clonotype was recorded a few times. The chain joins TRBV7-6 to TRBJ1-1; D gene ambiguous. The CDR3 is 13 amino acids. The germline V gene encodes CDR1 SGHVS and CDR2 FNYEAQ. V was trimmed by 1 base and J by 5 bases, leaving 8 bases between them. CDR3 nucleotide sequence: TGTGCCAGCAGCTTAGTAGGGAGGACTGAAGCTTTCTTT. The encoded protein is CASSLVGRTEAFF.

The gene calls are TRBV5-5 and TRBJ2-3, with D possibly matching TRBD2 (5 bases). The CDR3 totals 15 residues. V was pared by 0 bases and J by 2 bases, with 10 bases between. Germline V gene lookup returns CDR1 SGHKS and CDR2 YYEKEE (reference sequence). The CDR3 reads CASSLVGEDTDTQYF. In nucleotides, the CDR3 is TGTGCCAGCAGCTTGGTCGGGGAAGACACAGATACGCAGTATTTT. The full variable domain, rest sourced from reference TRBV5-5 and TRBJ2-3, is DAGVTQSPTHLIKTRGQQVTLRCSPISGHKSVSWYQQVLGQGPQFIFQYYEKEERGRGNFPDRFSARQFPNYSSELNVNALLLGDSALYLCASSLVGEDTDTQYFGPGTRLTVL.

This clonotype was recorded many times. This rearrangement joins TRBV7-9 to TRBJ2-1, with D perhaps matching TRBD1 (6 bases). The germline V and J ends were trimmed by 5 bases and 10 bases, with 18 bases remaining between them. CDR1 is SEHNR and CDR2 is FQNEAQ in the germline V gene (reference sequence). The CDR3 contains 14 residues. CDR3: CASSQKNRAREQFF. The CDR3 DNA follows: TGTGCCAGCAGCCAAAAAAACAGGGCTCGGGAGCAGTTCTTC.

Comments on this clonotype: One junction end does not reproduce the germline sequence, and a read error may be involved. This chain connects TRBV7-6 to TRBJ2-2; 7 bases match TRBD1. Germline V gene data show CDR1 as SGHVS and CDR2 as FNYEAQ. The CDR3 sequence is 14 residues long. CDR3 sequence: CASGLNRGTGELFF. The CDR3 coding sequence is TGTGCCAGCGGCTTAAACAGGGGCACCGGGGAGCTGTTTTTT.

The chain employs TRBV28 and TRBJ2-2, with a tentative D call TRBD2 (7 bases). Germline values: CDR1 MDHEN, CDR2 SYDVKM. V gave up 11 bases and J gave up 6 bases, with 16 bases separating them. The CDR3 runs 13 residues. The DNA of the CDR3 is TGTGCCCACACCCAAGGGGGGGCCGGGGAGCTGTTTTTT. Translated, it gives CAHTQGGAGELFF. The full variable domain, with the rest looked up from reference TRBV28 and TRBJ2-2, is DVKVTQSSRYLVKRTGEKVFLECVQDMDHENMFWYRQDPGLGLRLIYFSYDVKMKEKGDIPEGYSVSREKKERFSLILESASTNQTSMYLCAHTQGGAGELFFGEGSRLTVL.

J is TRBJ2-5 and V is TRBV7-9; D remains unclear. V dropped 5 bases and J dropped 2 bases, with 18 bases sitting between them. CDR3 size: 16 residues. Germline V gene lookup returns CDR1 SEHNR and CDR2 FQNEAQ (reference sequence). CDR3 amino acids: CASSQSPSAAQETQYF. CDR3 bases: TGTGCCAGCAGCCAATCTCCTTCGGCAGCGCAAGAGACCCAGTACTTC.